One sample yielded the 9 T cell receptor beta chains listed below, sequenced in a study of metastatic and nonmetastatic thyroid tumors. Before thyroid surgery, none of the patients had received any treatment. TCRdb reprocessed the PCR reads using MiXCR. The table lists fewer than 25,000 clones, roughly 14% of them singletons. Material: tumor tissue. These receptor sequences come from a female donor with papillary thyroid cancer or a benign thyroid nodule (not recorded which). Some clones in this sample may be carry-over from other donors' samples.

This clone was observed a handful of times. The V gene is TRBV7-2, the J gene TRBJ2-7; D is undetermined. Trimming stripped 3 bases from V and 8 bases from J, with 11 bases between. The CDR3 has 12 residues. The germline V gene has CDR1 SGHTA and CDR2 FQGNSA. The CDR3 DNA is TGTGCCAGCAGCTTCTTGGGCACGCAGCAGTACTTC. This sequence encodes CASSFLGTQQYF.

This clone is medium-sized by share. The J gene is TRBJ2-7, the V gene TRBV4-1; tentative D call: TRBD1 (6 bases). The V gene's germline CDR1 is MGHRA and CDR2 YSYEKL. This CDR3 region has 15 residues. The V and J ends lost 0 bases and 3 bases respectively, with 12 bases between them. This CDR3 reads CASSQERGFYYEQYF. The CDR3 DNA reads as TGCGCCAGCAGCCAAGAAAGGGGGTTTTACTACGAGCAGTACTTC.

V and J are TRBV5-1 and TRBJ2-3; D uncertain. CDR1 is SGHRS and CDR2 is YFSETQ in the germline V gene. The CDR3 consists of 13 residues. V was pared by 4 bases and J by 5 bases, with 11 bases between. The CDR3 DNA reads TGCGCCAGCAGCGAGATGGGTGGAGATACGCAGTATTTT. Translation gives CASSEMGGDTQYF.

This clone turned up a few times. This may be a read error, as it is one base from a much larger clone. Other DNA sequences of this sample code for an identical CDR3. The rearrangement links TRBV20-1 to TRBJ2-5; no definite D call. CDR1 and CDR2 (germline): DFQATT, SNEGSKA (reference sequence). CDR3 length: 14 amino acids. CDR3 DNA sequence: TGCAGTGCTAGGCCCCCCGGGTTCGGAGAGACCCAGTACTTT. Residues: CSARPPGFGETQYF.

V usage is TRBV7-8 and J usage is TRBJ2-1; 8 nucleotides line up with TRBD2. The CDR3 is 15 residues long. Trimming cost V 3 bases and J 1 base; bases outside gene matches: 2. Germline CDR1 reads SGHVS; CDR2 reads FQNEAQ. The CDR3 bases are TGTGCCAGCAGCTTTACTAGCGGATCCTACAATGAGCAGTTCTTC. Its protein product is CASSFTSGSYNEQFF.

Turning to this clone: The junction and the germline gene differ at one end; a read error may be behind it. CDR3 loop: CASGVGTGLGTVELFF. The CDR3 nucleotides are TGTGCCAGCGGCGTAGGGACAGGGTTGGGCACCGTGGAGCTGTTTTTT. The chain links TRBV9 to TRBJ2-2; 9 bases are shared with TRBD1. Germline V CDR1 and CDR2: SGDLS, YYNGEE. The CDR3 is made up of 16 amino acids. The full variable domain, rest sourced from reference TRBV9 and TRBJ2-2, is DSGVTQTPKHLITATGQRVTLRCSPRSGDLSVYWYQQSLDQGLQFLIQYYNGEERAKGNILERFSAQQFPDLHSELNLSSLELGDSALYFCASGVGTGLGTVELFFGEGSRLTVL.

This clone was detected ten times or more. The chain has TRBV10-3 and TRBJ1-1; TRBD1 might be the D (5 bases). The length of the CDR3 is 16 residues. In germline, CDR1 is ENHRY, CDR2 SYGVKD. Trimming cost V 3 bases and J 1 base, with 15 bases left between them. DNA of the CDR3: TGTGCCATCAGTGATTGGGGTGGGGGTAGGAACACTGAAGCTTTCTTT. This codes for CAISDWGGGRNTEAFF.

This clone appeared many times. The gene calls are TRBV5-4 and TRBJ1-2; D possibly corresponds to TRBD1 (6 bases). The CDR3 covers 13 residues. Germline V gene lookup returns CDR1 SGHNT and CDR2 YYREEE (reference sequence). V lost 10 bases to trimming and J lost 5 bases, with 18 bases between them. DNA for the CDR3: TGTGCCGGAACTCGGGGGCAGGGGTATGGCTACACCTTC. It is translated as CAGTRGQGYGYTF.

This clone was counted ten times or more. J is TRBJ2-7 and V is TRBV11-2; 13 nucleotides match TRBD2. CDR3 size: 15 residues. V shed 5 bases, J shed 4 bases, and the junction held 5 bases outside the gene matches. In germline, CDR1 is SGHAT, CDR2 FQNNGV. The CDR3 reads CASSNGLAGVYEQYF. CDR3 DNA sequence: TGTGCCAGCAGCAATGGACTAGCGGGAGTGTACGAGCAGTACTTC.